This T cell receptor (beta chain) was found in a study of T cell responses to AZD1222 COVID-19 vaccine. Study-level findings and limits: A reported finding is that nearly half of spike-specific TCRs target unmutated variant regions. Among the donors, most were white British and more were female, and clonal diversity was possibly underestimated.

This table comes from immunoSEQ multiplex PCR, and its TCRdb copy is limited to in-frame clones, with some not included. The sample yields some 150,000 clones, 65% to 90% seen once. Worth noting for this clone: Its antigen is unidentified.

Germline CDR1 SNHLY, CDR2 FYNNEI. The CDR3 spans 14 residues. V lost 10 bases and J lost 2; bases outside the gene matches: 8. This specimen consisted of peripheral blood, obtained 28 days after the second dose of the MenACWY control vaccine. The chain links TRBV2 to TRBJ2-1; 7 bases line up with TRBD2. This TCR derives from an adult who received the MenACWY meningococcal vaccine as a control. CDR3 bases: TGTGCCACACCCCGGGGGGAGACCTACAATGAGCAGTTCTTC. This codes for CATPRGETYNEQFF.